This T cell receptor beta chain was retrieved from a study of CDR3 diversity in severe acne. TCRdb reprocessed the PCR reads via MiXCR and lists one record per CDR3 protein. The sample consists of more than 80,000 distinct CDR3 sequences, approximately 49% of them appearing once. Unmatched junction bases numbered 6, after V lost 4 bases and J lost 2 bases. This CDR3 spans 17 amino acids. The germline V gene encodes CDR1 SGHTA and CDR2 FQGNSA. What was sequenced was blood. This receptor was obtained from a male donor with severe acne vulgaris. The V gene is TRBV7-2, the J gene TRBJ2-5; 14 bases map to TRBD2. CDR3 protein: CASSWGLAGALQETQYF. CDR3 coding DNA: TGTGCCAGCAGCTGGGGACTAGCGGGAGCCCTACAAGAGACCCAGTACTTC.